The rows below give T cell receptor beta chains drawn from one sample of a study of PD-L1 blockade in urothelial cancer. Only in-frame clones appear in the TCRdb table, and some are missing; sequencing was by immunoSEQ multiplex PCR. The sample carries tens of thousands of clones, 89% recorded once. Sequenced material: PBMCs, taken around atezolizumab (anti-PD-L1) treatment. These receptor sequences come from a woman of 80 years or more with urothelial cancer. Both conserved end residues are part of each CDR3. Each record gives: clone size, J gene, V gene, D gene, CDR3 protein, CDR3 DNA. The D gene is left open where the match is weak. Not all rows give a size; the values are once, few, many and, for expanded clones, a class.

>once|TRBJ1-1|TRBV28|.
CASSSGGGESTEAFF
TGTGCCAGCAGCTCTGGCGGGGGTGAGAGCACTGAAGCTTTCTTT
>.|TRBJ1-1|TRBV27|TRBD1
CASSYGTGGNTEAFF
TGTGCCAGCAGTTACGGGACAGGGGGGAACACTGAAGCTTTCTTT
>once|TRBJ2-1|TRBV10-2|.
CASSWAPDDNEQFF
TGCGCCAGCAGCTGGGCTCCTGATGACAATGAGCAGTTCTTC
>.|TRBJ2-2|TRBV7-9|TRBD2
CASSPLAVNTGELFF
TGTGCCAGCAGCCCTCTAGCGGTCAACACCGGGGAGCTGTTTTTT
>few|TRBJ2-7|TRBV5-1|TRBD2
CASSSASGIYEQYF
TGCGCCAGCAGCTCCGCTAGCGGGATCTACGAGCAGTACTTC
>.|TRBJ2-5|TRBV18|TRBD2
CASSPGRELETQYF
TGTGCCAGCTCACCAGGGAGGGAGTTGGAGACCCAGTACTTC
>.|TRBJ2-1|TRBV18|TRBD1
CASSPPTGTGVSRGEQFF
TGTGCCAGCTCACCACCTACCGGGACAGGGGTTTCGAGGGGTGAGCAGTTCTTC
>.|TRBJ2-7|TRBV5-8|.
CASSFGQGFAEQYF
TGTGCCAGCAGCTTTGGGCAGGGCTTCGCCGAGCAGTACTTC
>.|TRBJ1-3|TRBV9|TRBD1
CASSGGQGSYGNTIYF
TGTGCCAGCAGCGGAGGACAGGGTTCATATGGAAACACCATATATTTT
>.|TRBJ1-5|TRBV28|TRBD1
CASSGGTGNSNQPQHF
TGTGCCAGCAGTGGGGGGACAGGGAATAGCAATCAGCCCCAGCATTTT
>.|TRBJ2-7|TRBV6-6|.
CASSSPTLSNYEQYF
TGTGCCAGCAGTTCCCCTACCCTTAGCAACTACGAGCAGTACTTC
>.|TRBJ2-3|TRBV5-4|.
CASSSRSPVADTQYF
TGTGCCAGCAGCTCCCGAAGCCCGGTCGCAGATACGCAGTATTTT
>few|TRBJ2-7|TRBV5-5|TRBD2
CASSWTPQREGYEQYF
TGTGCCAGCAGCTGGACCCCCCAGCGGGAGGGATACGAGCAGTACTTC
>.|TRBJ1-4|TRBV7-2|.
CASSLAAGLTNEKLFF
TGTGCCAGCAGCTTAGCGGCAGGCCTTACTAATGAAAAACTGTTTTTT
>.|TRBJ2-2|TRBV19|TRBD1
CASSITGATGELFF
TGTGCCAGTAGTATAACAGGGGCGACCGGGGAGCTGTTTTTT
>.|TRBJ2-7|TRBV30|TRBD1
CAWGDRDEQYF
TGTGCCTGGGGGGACAGGGACGAGCAGTACTTC
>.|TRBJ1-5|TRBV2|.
CASSEGALNQPQHF
TGTGCCAGCAGTGAAGGGGCCCTAAATCAGCCCCAGCATTTT
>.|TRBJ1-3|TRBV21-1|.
CASSASTDREIGNTIYF
TGTGCCAGCAGCGCATCCACAGACAGGGAAATTGGAAACACCATATATTTT
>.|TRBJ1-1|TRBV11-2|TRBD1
CASSPRTGGNTEAFF
TGTGCCAGCAGCCCTAGGACAGGAGGGAACACTGAAGCTTTCTTT
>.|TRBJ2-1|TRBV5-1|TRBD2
CASSYSGSSYNEQFF
TGCGCCAGCAGCTATAGCGGGAGCTCCTACAATGAGCAGTTCTTC
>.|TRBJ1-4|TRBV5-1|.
CATPYLGGGKATNEKLFF
TGCGCCACCCCTTACCTCGGGGGGGGGAAGGCAACTAATGAAAAACTGTTTTTT
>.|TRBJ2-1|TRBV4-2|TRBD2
CASSQETSGQYNEQFF
TGTGCCAGCAGCCAAGAAACTAGCGGGCAGTACAATGAGCAGTTCTTC
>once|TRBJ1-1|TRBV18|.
CASSPGGGASTEAFF
TGTGCCAGCTCACCCGGTGGGGGCGCCTCCACTGAAGCTTTCTTT
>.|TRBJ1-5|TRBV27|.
CASSYRDGNQPQHF
TGTGCCAGCAGCTACAGGGACGGAAATCAGCCCCAGCATTTT
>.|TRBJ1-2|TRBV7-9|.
CASSLGGGRNGYTF
TGTGCCAGCAGCTTAGGGGGGGGGAGAAATGGCTACACCTTC
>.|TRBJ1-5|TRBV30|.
CAWSKGGNQPQHF
TGTGCCTGGAGTAAAGGGGGCAATCAGCCCCAGCATTTT
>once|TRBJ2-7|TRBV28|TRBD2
CASSYPPLAGGGYEQYF
TGTGCCAGCAGTTATCCCCCCCTGGCGGGAGGTGGTTACGAGCAGTACTTC
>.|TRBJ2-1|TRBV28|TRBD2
CASSLFRGDWDNEQFF
TGTGCCAGCAGTTTATTTCGGGGGGACTGGGACAATGAGCAGTTCTTC
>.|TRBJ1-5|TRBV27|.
CASSFGPNQPQHF
TGTGCCAGCAGTTTTGGCCCCAATCAGCCCCAGCATTTT
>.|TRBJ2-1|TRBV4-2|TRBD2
CASSQEVGREQFF
TGTGCCAGCAGCCAAGAGGTCGGGAGGGAGCAGTTCTTC
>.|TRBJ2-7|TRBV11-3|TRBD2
CASSPEAGRTYEQYF
TGTGCCAGCAGCCCCGAAGCGGGACGGACCTACGAGCAGTACTTC
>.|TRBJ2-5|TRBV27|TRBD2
CASSYYGTSGTGTQYF
TGTGCCAGCAGTTACTACGGGACTAGCGGAACGGGGACCCAGTACTTC
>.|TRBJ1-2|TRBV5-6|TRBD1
CASSPGGQGIEGYTF
TGTGCCAGCAGCCCGGGCGGACAGGGCATAGAGGGCTACACCTTC
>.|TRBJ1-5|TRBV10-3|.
CAISESSLKPQHF
TGTGCCATCAGTGAGTCCAGTCTCAAGCCCCAGCATTTT
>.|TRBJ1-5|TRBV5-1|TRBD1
CASSPGTGPNQPQHF
TGCGCCAGCAGCCCAGGGACAGGGCCCAATCAGCCCCAGCATTTT
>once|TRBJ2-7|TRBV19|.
CASSGGSQNEQYF
TGTGCCAGTAGCGGGGGAAGTCAGAACGAGCAGTACTTC
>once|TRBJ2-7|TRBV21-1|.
CASPRERQGSYEQYF
TGTGCCAGCCCCCGCGAGCGACAGGGCTCCTACGAGCAGTACTTC
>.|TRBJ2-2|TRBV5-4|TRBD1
CASSRDSNTGELFF
TGTGCCAGCAGCCGGGACAGCAACACCGGGGAGCTGTTTTTT
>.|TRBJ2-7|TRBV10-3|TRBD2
CAISLAGQSSYEQYF
TGTGCCATCAGTTTAGCGGGCCAAAGCTCCTACGAGCAGTACTTC
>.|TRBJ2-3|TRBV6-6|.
CASSQVTDTQYF
TGTGCCAGCAGTCAGGTCACAGATACGCAGTATTTT
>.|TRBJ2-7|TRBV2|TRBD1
CASSPGGPGEQYF
TGTGCCAGCAGTCCAGGGGGCCCTGGAGAGCAGTACTTC
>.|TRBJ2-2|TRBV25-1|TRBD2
CASSEDYGTSARELFF
TGTGCCAGCAGTGAAGATTACGGGACTAGCGCCCGGGAGCTGTTTTTT
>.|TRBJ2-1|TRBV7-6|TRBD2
CASSATSGHNEQFF
TGTGCCAGCAGCGCGACTAGCGGGCACAATGAGCAGTTCTTC
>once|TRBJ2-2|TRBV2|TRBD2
CASSWTSGNTGELFF
TGTGCCAGCAGTTGGACTAGCGGAAACACCGGGGAGCTGTTTTTT
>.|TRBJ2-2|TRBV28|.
CASSSLIGELFF
TGTGCCAGCAGTTCCTTAATCGGGGAGCTGTTTTTT
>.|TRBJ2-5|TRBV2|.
CASSEHGVAQETQYF
TGTGCCAGCAGTGAACACGGGGTCGCTCAAGAGACCCAGTACTTC
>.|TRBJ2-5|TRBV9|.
CASSAVTGFQETQYF
TGTGCCAGCAGCGCCGTAACAGGCTTCCAAGAGACCCAGTACTTC
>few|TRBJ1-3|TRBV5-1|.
CASSAGQSNPGNTIYF
TGCGCCAGCAGCGCTGGACAGTCTAACCCTGGAAACACCATATATTTT
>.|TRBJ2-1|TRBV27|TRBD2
CASSLRRLAGEAEQFF
TGTGCCAGCAGTTTACGCCGACTAGCGGGAGAGGCTGAGCAGTTCTTC
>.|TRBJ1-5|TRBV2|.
CASSGNRVSNQPQHF
TGTGCCAGCAGTGGTAACAGGGTTAGCAATCAGCCCCAGCATTTT
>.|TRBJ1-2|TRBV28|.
CASESAGYGYTF
TGTGCCAGCGAGTCGGCGGGGTATGGCTACACCTTC